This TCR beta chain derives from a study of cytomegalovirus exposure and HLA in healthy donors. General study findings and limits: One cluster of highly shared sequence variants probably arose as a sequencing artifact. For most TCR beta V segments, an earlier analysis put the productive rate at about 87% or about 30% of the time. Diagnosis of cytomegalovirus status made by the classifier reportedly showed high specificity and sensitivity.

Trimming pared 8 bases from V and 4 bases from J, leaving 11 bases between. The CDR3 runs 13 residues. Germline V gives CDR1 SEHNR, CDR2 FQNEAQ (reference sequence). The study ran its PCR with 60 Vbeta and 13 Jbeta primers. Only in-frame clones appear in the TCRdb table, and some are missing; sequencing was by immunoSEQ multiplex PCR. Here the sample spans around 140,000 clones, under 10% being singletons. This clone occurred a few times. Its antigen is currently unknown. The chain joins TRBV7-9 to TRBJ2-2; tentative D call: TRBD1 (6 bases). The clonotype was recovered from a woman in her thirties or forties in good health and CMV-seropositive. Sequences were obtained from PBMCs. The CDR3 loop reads CASDSRGTGELFF. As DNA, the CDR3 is TGTGCCAGCGATTCCAGGGGCACCGGGGAGCTGTTTTTT. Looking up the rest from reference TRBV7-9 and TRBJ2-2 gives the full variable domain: DTGVSQNPRHKITKRGQNVTFRCDPISEHNRLYWYRQTLGQGPEFLTYFQNEAQLEKSRLLSDRFSAERPKGSFSTLEIQRTEQGDSAMYLCASDSRGTGELFFGEGSRLTVL.